This T cell receptor beta chain was sequenced during a study of early T cells in non-severe SARS-CoV-2 infection. Study-level background: The authors sequenced bulk RNA from unsorted whole blood, leaving chains unpaired.

Regarding the study as a whole: The matching step, a VDJdb search, favored anti-spike CD8 responses and missed private and CD4 specificities.

In the library, individual cDNA molecules carried attached unique molecular identifiers. TCRdb recomputed calls from the 5' RACE reads with MiXCR, one row per CDR3 protein. The profile shows tens of thousands of distinct CDR3 sequences, just over 20% of them singletons. Germline-derived CDR1 and CDR2 are MNHNS and SASEGT. The CDR3 length is 12 residues. Trimming pared 7 bases from V and 1 base from J, leaving 7 bases between. A word on this clonotype: The antigen is unknown.

The V gene is TRBV6-1, the J gene TRBJ1-1; D ambiguous. The origin of this receptor is an adult who was a healthcare worker with PCR-confirmed SARS-CoV-2 infection or an uninfected control (not recorded which). The sample here was whole blood, taken at baseline. The CDR3 nucleotides are TGTGCCAGCAAACAGAGGAACACTGAAGCTTTCTTT. Translating it yields CASKQRNTEAFF.